The 20 T cell receptor beta chains below all came from one sample that was sequenced in a study of shared clonotypes between healthy human individuals. Naive CD8 cells were CD45RO-negative, positively selected for CCR7, excluding terminally differentiated effector memory CD45RA+ cells. Here immunoSEQ multiplex PCR was the method, and the copy in TCRdb shows in-frame clones only, minus some. The sample has 600,000 or so clones; 95% to 98% are singletons. Sequencing was carried out using naive CD8+ T cells sorted from blood. Receptors originate from a man aged 30 to 39 in good health.

The rearrangement links TRBV4-3 to TRBJ1-5; possible D gene TRBD1, 6 bases. CDR1 LGHNA and CDR2 YSLEER come from the germline V gene. Trimming removed 5 bases at V and 4 bases at J, with 18 bases between. The CDR3 length is 16 residues. This chain's CDR3 is CASSEGSGGDNQPQHF. The DNA of the CDR3 is TGCGCCAGCAGCGAAGGATCGGGGGGCGATAATCAGCCCCAGCATTTT.

The chain recombines TRBV29-1 with TRBJ1-5; D is unresolved. CDR3 length: 12 amino acids. Trimming took 1 base from V and 5 from J, leaving 6 bases between them. CDR1 and CDR2 from the germline V gene are SQVTM and ANQGSEA. Here the CDR3 DNA reads TGCAGCGTTGAAGTCGGGGATCAGCCCCAGCATTTT. Its translation: CSVEVGDQPQHF.

Points on this clone: A read error may account for a junction end that differs from germline. V usage is TRBV7-9 and J usage is TRBJ2-1, with TRBD2 identical over 12 bases. This CDR3 has 14 residues. CDR1 is SEHNR, CDR2 FQNEAQ, per germline (reference sequence). This CDR3 is CASRTSGSYYEQFF. DNA for the CDR3: TGTGCCAGCAGGACTAGCGGGAGCTACTATGAGCAGTTCTTC.

The chain joins TRBV7-2 to TRBJ2-1; 8 bases agree with TRBD2. The CDR3 consists of 14 residues. V lost 8 bases to trimming and J lost 4 bases; unmatched junction nucleotides: 7. Looked up from germline, CDR1 is SGHTA and CDR2 is FQGNSA. The CDR3 region has the DNA TGTGCCAGCGGATGGAGCGGGAGTTACAATGAGCAGTTCTTC. This codes for CASGWSGSYNEQFF.

V is TRBV5-1 and J is TRBJ2-7; 10 bases fit TRBD2. Germline V lookup: CDR1 SGHRS, CDR2 YFSETQ. This CDR3 spans 18 amino acids. J gave up 0 bases and V 2 bases, and 11 bases lay outside the gene matches. The CDR3 here is CASSLAGGPDGGSYEQYF. The CDR3 bases are TGCGCCAGCAGCTTAGCGGGAGGGCCGGACGGTGGCTCCTACGAGCAGTACTTC.

The CDR3 region has the DNA TGCGCCAGCAGTAGGACAGCGGAGGGGTTCTACAATGAGCAGTTCTTC. Translated, it gives CASSRTAEGFYNEQFF. This chain joins TRBV5-1 and TRBJ2-1; either TRBD1 or TRBD2 may supply D (6 bases each). V was clipped by 5 bases and J by 3 bases, with 18 bases between them. The V gene's germline CDR1 is SGHRS and CDR2 YFSETQ. This CDR3 has 16 amino acids.

The chain recombines TRBV19 with TRBJ2-1, with D maybe TRBD1 (5 bases). V lost 3 bases to trimming and J lost 6 bases, with 9 bases between them. The CDR3 consists of 13 residues. CDR1 is LNHDA, CDR2 SQIVND, per germline (reference sequence). The CDR3 reads CASSISRGNEQFF. DNA for the CDR3: TGTGCCAGTAGTATTAGTAGGGGCAATGAGCAGTTCTTC.

CDR3 protein: CASSIEAAPAYEQYF. CDR3 bases: TGCGCCAGCAGTATAGAAGCAGCACCAGCCTACGAGCAGTACTTC. V usage is TRBV4-3 and J usage is TRBJ2-7; D not certain. The CDR3 totals 15 residues. With 6 bases removed from V and 2 bases from J, the gap between germline ends came to 17 bases. Germline CDR1 reads LGHNA; CDR2 reads YSLEER.

The rearrangement links TRBV27 to TRBJ2-5; D possibly corresponds to TRBD1 (5 bases). CDR1 and CDR2 from the germline V gene are MNHEY and SMNVEV (reference sequence). V lost 2 bases and J lost 5, with 12 bases in between. CDR3 length: 14 amino acids. In DNA, the CDR3 is TGTGCCAGCAGTTTACAGGGTGTTGAGGAGACCCAGTACTTC. Its translation: CASSLQGVEETQYF.

The CDR3 DNA is TGCGCCAGCAGCCCCGGCTACGGACACGAGCAGTACTTC. It translates to CASSPGYGHEQYF. The chain links TRBV5-1 to TRBJ2-7; no reliable D call. Germline CDR1 is SGHRS and CDR2 is YFSETQ. The V end was cut by 4 bases, the J end by 5 bases, with 13 bases between. The CDR3 sequence is 13 residues long.

The gene calls are TRBV25-1 and TRBJ1-1; 8 nucleotides line up with TRBD1. Germline values: CDR1 MGHDK, CDR2 SYGVNS. Trimming at V came to 5 bases and at J to 1 base, leaving 6 bases not matched to a gene. This CDR3 is built from 15 residues. In DNA, the CDR3 is TGTGCCAGCAGTCACCGACAGGGGAGGAACACTGAAGCTTTCTTT. Translated, it gives CASSHRQGRNTEAFF.

The chain employs TRBV4-2 and TRBJ2-7; D unresolved. V lost 1 base to trimming and J lost 7 bases, with 11 bases between them. The CDR3 has 13 residues. CDR1 and CDR2 (germline): LGHNA, YNFKEQ. For the CDR3, the DNA is TGTGCCAGCAGCCAAGGGAATAGCCGGGAGCAGTACTTC. It encodes CASSQGNSREQYF.

This clone was seen only once. This sequence joins TRBV4-1 and TRBJ2-1, with a weak D call TRBD2 (6 bases). Germline lookup yields CDR1 MGHRA and CDR2 YSYEKL. Trimming left V 4 bases short and J 5 bases short, with 12 bases between. The CDR3 contains 14 residues. The CDR3 DNA reads as TGCGCCAGCAGCCTAGTAGGCGGGAACAATGAGCAGTTCTTC. It is translated as CASSLVGGNNEQFF.

This chain links TRBV7-8 with TRBJ2-7; tentatively, D is TRBD1 (5 bases). This CDR3 spans 13 amino acids. From germline, CDR1 is SGHVS and CDR2 FQNEAQ. Trimming removed 5 bases at V and 13 bases at J, with 21 bases between. The CDR3 sequence is CASSPPFQGWKYF. The CDR3 coding sequence is TGTGCCAGCAGCCCTCCCTTCCAGGGTTGGAAATACTTC.

The chain employs TRBV5-1 and TRBJ2-1; 10 bases map to TRBD1. The germline V gene has CDR1 SGHRS and CDR2 YFSETQ. V was pared by 4 bases and J by 1 base, with 5 bases of the junction left unmatched. The CDR3 contains 16 residues. The CDR3 protein is CASSLGTGVSYNEQFF. The CDR3 nucleotides read TGCGCCAGCAGCCTCGGGACAGGGGTTTCCTACAATGAGCAGTTCTTC.

The chain recombines TRBV2 with TRBJ2-1, with 9 positions matching TRBD2. This CDR3 spans 13 amino acids. Unmatched junction bases numbered 7, after V lost 8 bases and J lost 8 bases. The germline gives CDR1 SNHLY, CDR2 FYNNEI. Written as DNA, the CDR3 is TGTGCCAGCCCGGCGGGAGGGACCGATGAGCAGTTCTTC. Its translation: CASPAGGTDEQFF.

CDR3: CANQENREPHSGANVLTF. The CDR3, as DNA: TGTGCCAACCAAGAAAACAGGGAACCCCACTCTGGGGCCAACGTCCTGACTTTC. The chain carries TRBV10-3 and TRBJ2-6, with a weak D call TRBD1 (6 bases). The germline gives CDR1 ENHRY, CDR2 SYGVKD. Deletions cut 10 bases from V and 0 bases from J, with 22 bases between. This CDR3 has 18 amino acids.

The table lists this clone with a count of one. V usage is TRBV6-4 and J usage is TRBJ2-3, with TRBD2 identical over 10 bases. Trimming took 5 bases from V and 1 from J; bases not matched to a gene: 3. The CDR3 is 15 residues long. Germline assignment: CDR1 MRHNA and CDR2 SNTAGT. In DNA, the CDR3 is TGTGCCAGCAGTATCGGGACTAGCGGCACAGATACGCAGTATTTT. Translating it yields CASSIGTSGTDTQYF.

The chain recombines TRBV6-4 with TRBJ2-6; D possibly corresponds to TRBD1 (6 bases). The CDR3 runs 11 residues. Trimming took off 10 bases at V and 16 bases at J, with 17 bases between the two ends. Germline V gene data show CDR1 as MRHNA and CDR2 as SNTAGT. CDR3 region: CATPLTGTLTF. As DNA, the CDR3 is TGTGCCACCCCGTTAACCGGGACACTGACTTTC.

The chain is built from TRBV7-6 and TRBJ1-5, with TRBD1 as a possible D gene (5 bases). From germline, CDR1 is SGHVS and CDR2 FNYEAQ. The CDR3 is made up of 15 amino acids. V lost 2 bases and J lost 3, with 11 bases in between. The CDR3 nucleotides read TGTGCCAGCAGCTTATTGGCAGGGAACAATCAGCCCCAGCATTTT. Protein product: CASSLLAGNNQPQHF.